Detailed here is one TCR beta chain. This may be a read error: a much more frequent sequence differs by one nucleotide. With V trimmed by 8 bases and J by 3 bases, 21 bases remained unmatched. The CDR3 is 20 residues long. CDR1 MDHEN and CDR2 SYDVKM come from the germline V gene. The data were taken from a study of T cells in Graves' hyperthyroidism and ophthalmopathy. From RNA transcripts, TCR beta CDR3 regions were amplified. Researchers ran a first-round RT-PCR on the TCR CDR3 using the HTBI primer set. Each CDR3 protein is one row after TCRdb ran MiXCR on the multiplex PCR reads. This sample has under 400,000 distinct CDR3 sequences, with around 14% found just once. The hyperthyroidism patients had all been newly diagnosed, and their disease duration was under 2 months. Their ages ranged from 18 to 65 years. The blood sample predates any ophthalmopathy symptoms, coming from first hyperthyroidism diagnosis.

The source is a woman under 30 with Graves' hyperthyroidism that later progressed to Graves' ophthalmopathy. The source material was blood. This chain uses TRBV28 with TRBJ1-3; 11 bases line up with TRBD1. This CDR3 reads CASGDDTLDRGLLGGNTIYF. The DNA for the CDR3 is TGTGCCAGCGGGGACGACACTTTGGACAGGGGGCTTCTGGGTGGAAACACCATATATTTT. The entire variable domain, with the rest obtained from reference TRBV28 and TRBJ1-3, is as follows: DVKVTQSSRYLVKRTGEKVFLECVQDMDHENMFWYRQDPGLGLRLIYFSYDVKMKEKGDIPEGYSVSREKKERFSLILESASTNQTSMYLCASGDDTLDRGLLGGNTIYFGEGSWLTVV.